The text below deals with one T cell receptor beta chain. The data originate from a study of blood T cell repertoires in COVID-19. Study information: PBMCs, B-cell-depleted T cells, or T cells were the source of the cDNA or gDNA that made up the material.

Clones were sequenced by immunoSEQ multiplex PCR, and TCRdb holds only the in-frame ones, with some missing. The data contain 250,000 to 350,000 clones, about 92% of them singletons. The CDR3 spans 12 residues. From germline, CDR1 is LNHDA and CDR2 SQIVND (reference sequence). V was shortened by 3 bases and J by 4 bases, with 6 bases between the two germline ends. The sequence derives from a man aged 55 to 70 who had recovered from COVID-19. This rearrangement joins TRBV19 to TRBJ1-1, with no clear D. The sample consisted of PBMCs or T cells enriched from blood (not recorded which). The CDR3 protein is CASSMPGTEAFF. The DNA for the CDR3 is TGTGCCAGTAGTATGCCCGGCACTGAAGCTTTCTTT.